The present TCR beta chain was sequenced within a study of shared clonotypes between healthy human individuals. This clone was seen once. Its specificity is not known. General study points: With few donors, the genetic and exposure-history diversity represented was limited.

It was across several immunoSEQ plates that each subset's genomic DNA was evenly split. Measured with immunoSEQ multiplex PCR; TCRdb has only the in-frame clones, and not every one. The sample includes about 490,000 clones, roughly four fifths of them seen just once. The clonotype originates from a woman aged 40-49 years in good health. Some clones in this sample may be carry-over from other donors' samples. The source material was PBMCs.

CDR3 sequence reads: CASRRPGDANIQYF. The CDR3 DNA sequence: TGTGCCAGCAGACGACCAGGGGACGCGAACATTCAGTACTTC. The chain is built from TRBV11-2 and TRBJ2-4, with D possibly being TRBD1 (6 bases). The CDR3 consists of 14 residues. CDR1 is SGHAT, CDR2 FQNNGV, per germline. V lost 6 bases to trimming and J lost 7 bases, with 16 bases between them.